One sample yielded the 10 T cell receptor beta chains listed below, sequenced in a study of low-dose radiotherapy and immunotherapy resistance in tumors. Described time point: before trial treatment. TRAV- and TRBV-specific primers, spanning alpha and beta chains, primed first-strand cDNA. With a V-primer adapter and a constant-region primer, TCRs were amplified for about 19 PCR cycles. A single record per CDR3 protein comes from TCRdb applying MiXCR to the reads. Among almost 40,000 distinct CDR3 sequences listed, 25% to 40% were seen once. The sample consisted of PBMCs, taken before treatment. These receptors were obtained from a male donor with gallbladder cancer.

This clonotype was counted between two and nine times. The J gene is TRBJ1-5, the V gene TRBV28; unclear D gene. With 4 bases removed from V and 0 bases from J, the gap between germline ends came to 7 bases. Germline V gives CDR1 MDHEN, CDR2 SYDVKM. The CDR3 is 14 residues long. CDR3 in amino acids: CASSSGGSNQPQHF. In DNA, the CDR3 is TGTGCCAGCAGTTCCGGCGGTAGCAATCAGCCCCAGCATTTT.

The chain links TRBV6-2 or TRBV6-3 to TRBJ2-1; 9 bases align to TRBD1. Per the germline V gene, CDR1 is MNHEY and CDR2 is SVGEGT. This CDR3 is built from 13 residues. The V segment lost 5 bases and the J segment 8 bases; nucleotides outside the gene matches: 4. The CDR3 loop is CASSGTGMDEQFF. For the CDR3, the DNA is TGTGCCAGCAGTGGGACAGGGATGGATGAGCAGTTCTTC.

This chain uses TRBV7-2 with TRBJ2-3; 8 nucleotides align to TRBD1. CDR3 size: 15 residues. CDR1 is SGHTA, CDR2 FQGNSA, per germline. V dropped 3 bases and J dropped 4; count of bases not matched to a gene: 6. The CDR3 region has the DNA TGTGCCAGCAGCTTGCAGGGGGCTGGGGCAGATACGCAGTATTTT. It codes for CASSLQGAGADTQYF.

The sample holds one count of this clonotype. This likely reflects a read error, since a far larger clone is one base away. The chain joins TRBV20-1 to TRBJ2-7; TRBD2 matches at 11 bases. CDR1 is DFQATT and CDR2 is SNEGSKA in the germline V gene (reference sequence). The CDR3 totals 15 residues. Unmatched junction bases numbered 8, after V lost 0 bases and J lost 7 bases. The CDR3 spells CSARDVLAGENEQYF. The CDR3 DNA sequence: TGCAGTGCTAGAGATGTACTAGCGGGGGAGAATGAGCAGTACTTC.

There are many counts of this clonotype. The chain uses TRBV5-1 and TRBJ2-2; 8 bases agree with TRBD2. This CDR3 comprises 16 residues. Germline CDR1 SGHRS, CDR2 YFSETQ. V shed 5 bases and J 0 bases; nucleotides not matched to a gene: 6. In DNA form, the CDR3 reads TGCGCCAGCAGTTTGATAGCGGGATCGAACACCGGGGAGCTGTTTTTT. Its protein is CASSLIAGSNTGELFF.

Comments on this clonotype: One base separates it from a far larger clone, so it is likely a read error. The V call is TRBV7-6, the J call TRBJ2-3, with unresolved D. CDR1 is SGHVS, CDR2 FNYEAQ, per germline. Between the trimmed V and J ends, which lost 6 bases and 4 bases, there was a span of 14 bases. This CDR3 has 14 amino acids. The CDR3 spells CASRKGWEADTQYF. Here the CDR3 DNA reads TGTGCCAGCAGAAAGGGTTGGGAAGCAGATACGCAGTATTTT.

By its share, this clonotype is medium-sized. The chain recombines TRBV5-1 with TRBJ1-1; 7 positions match TRBD1. Germline V gives CDR1 SGHRS, CDR2 YFSETQ. The CDR3 is made up of 15 amino acids. With V trimmed by 4 bases and J by 0 bases, 6 bases remained unmatched. The CDR3 reads CASSPGQNLNTEAFF. The CDR3, as DNA: TGCGCCAGCAGCCCGGGACAGAATTTGAACACTGAAGCTTTCTTT.

This clonotype appeared many times. This chain connects TRBV27 to TRBJ2-7, with D hard to call. Per germline, CDR1 MNHEY and CDR2 SMNVEV (reference sequence). The length of the CDR3 is 15 residues. With 0 bases removed from V and 2 bases from J, the gap between germline ends came to 11 bases. The DNA of the CDR3 is TGTGCCAGCAGTTTATCTTCTACAGATCCCTACGAGCAGTACTTC. Its translation is CASSLSSTDPYEQYF.

The rearrangement uses TRBV6-1 and TRBJ2-5; TRBD1 aligns across 10 bases. Trimming removed 4 bases from V and 6 bases from J; junction bases left unmatched: 5. CDR3 length equals 14 residues. Germline V gene sequence: CDR1 MNHNS, CDR2 SASEGT. CDR3 bases: TGTGCCAGCAGTGGCGGGACAGGGGTCCAGACCCAGTACTTC. Its translation: CASSGGTGVQTQYF.

Regarding this clonotype: A far larger clone is one base from this, pointing to a likely read error. DNA of the CDR3: TGTGTCAGCAGCTTTAGTTCCAGCGAGACCCAGTACTTC. Encoded protein: CVSSFSSSETQYF. The genes are TRBV5-1 and TRBJ2-5; the D is unclear. The CDR3 has 13 residues. Germline V gene data show CDR1 as SGHRS and CDR2 as YFSETQ.